One and the same sample provided the 22 T cell receptor beta chains below, sequenced in a study of cytomegalovirus exposure and HLA in healthy donors. The PCR ran on 60 Vbeta and 13 Jbeta primers. The repertoire was sequenced with immunoSEQ multiplex PCR; TCRdb's copy has only in-frame clones and lacks some. The table shows 190,000 or so clones, with approximately 78% occurring only once. Sequences were obtained from PBMCs. Receptors were obtained from a woman aged 50 to 60 in good health and CMV-seropositive.

This clone was detected only a few times. The rearrangement links TRBV4-1 to TRBJ2-6; D is ambiguous. This CDR3 has 19 amino acids. Germline V gene lookup returns CDR1 MGHRA and CDR2 YSYEKL. Trimming removed 1 base from V and 0 bases from J, with 16 bases in between. The CDR3 DNA reads as TGCGCCAGCAGCCAAGCCCATTCCCAAGCTCCCTCTGGGGCCAACGTCCTGACTTTC. This gives the protein CASSQAHSQAPSGANVLTF.

For this clone: The junction and the germline gene differ at one end; a read error may be behind it. The J gene is TRBJ2-6, the V gene TRBV28; TRBD1 is a possible D gene (5 bases). Germline CDR1 MDHEN, CDR2 SYDVKM. The CDR3 covers 13 residues. In DNA, the CDR3 is TGTGCCACCGCCCTCTCTGGGGCCAACGGCCTGACTTTC. Translation: CATALSGANGLTF.

As DNA, the CDR3 is TGTGCCAGCAGCTTAGGGCTTAACTATGGCTACACCTTC. It translates to CASSLGLNYGYTF. The chain recombines TRBV7-2 with TRBJ1-2; D not certain. Germline values: CDR1 SGHTA, CDR2 FQGNSA. This CDR3 spans 13 amino acids. The V end was cut by 1 base, the J end by 1 base, with 4 bases between.

V gene TRBV28 combines with J gene TRBJ1-5; D not certain. The germline V and J ends were trimmed by 3 bases and 4 bases, with 10 bases remaining between them. This CDR3 comprises 14 residues. Germline V gene data show CDR1 as MDHEN and CDR2 as SYDVKM. The CDR3 here is CASSLAAVNQPQHF. CDR3 DNA sequence: TGTGCCAGCAGTTTGGCGGCCGTTAATCAGCCCCAGCATTTT.

The chain carries TRBV19 and TRBJ2-7, with TRBD1 identical over 7 bases. CDR1 and CDR2 (germline): LNHDA, SQIVND (reference sequence). The CDR3 extends over 14 amino acids. Trimming cost V 5 bases and J 6 bases; bases outside gene matches: 10. The CDR3 DNA reads TGTGCCAGTAGTTCCCCGACAGGGTATGGCGAGCAGTACTTC. This translates into CASSSPTGYGEQYF.

The chain couples TRBV6-4 to TRBJ2-3; 11 nucleotides align to TRBD2. The CDR3 contains 14 residues. J gave up 6 bases and V 4 bases, and 3 bases lay outside the gene matches. Germline V gene data show CDR1 as MRHNA and CDR2 as SNTAGT. CDR3 sequence reads: CASSVLAGGDTQYF. DNA for the CDR3: TGTGCCAGCAGTGTTCTAGCGGGAGGTGATACGCAGTATTTT.

The rearrangement joins TRBV7-9 to TRBJ2-2, with 14 bases identical to TRBD2. Looked up from germline, CDR1 is SEHNR and CDR2 is FQNEAQ (reference sequence). There are 18 residues in the CDR3. The junction had 5 bases not matched to a gene; V was cut back by 5 bases and J by 0 bases. The CDR3 loop reads CASSRTSGGNPNTGELFF. As DNA, the CDR3 is TGTGCCAGCAGCCGGACTAGCGGGGGGAACCCGAACACCGGGGAGCTGTTTTTT.

The chain recombines TRBV19 with TRBJ2-1, with 11 positions matching TRBD1. The CDR3 loop spans 10 amino acids. The germline CDR1 and CDR2 sequences are LNHDA and SQIVND (reference sequence). Losses at the gene ends were 10 bases for V and 16 bases for J; bases not matched to a gene: 6. The CDR3 sequence: CATLDRGHFF. The CDR3 DNA sequence: TGTGCCACTCTGGACAGGGGGCACTTCTTC.

The chain couples TRBV9 to TRBJ2-1; TRBD1 might be the D (6 bases). The CDR3 runs to 15 residues. The V gene's germline CDR1 is SGDLS and CDR2 YYNGEE. V lost 3 bases to trimming and J lost 6 bases, with 16 bases between them. CDR3: CASSAGDLAPNEQFF. CDR3 sequence (DNA): TGTGCCAGCAGCGCAGGGGACCTAGCCCCCAATGAGCAGTTCTTC.

This clone has a handful of counts. The chain employs TRBV6-4 and TRBJ2-3; 8 nucleotides align to TRBD2. CDR1 and CDR2 (germline): MRHNA, SNTAGT. The CDR3 has 13 residues. V shed 9 bases, J shed 1 base, and the junction held 3 bases outside the gene matches. In DNA, the CDR3 is TGTGCCAGTAGAGCGGGGGGCACAGATACGCAGTATTTT. It specifies CASRAGGTDTQYF.

V gene TRBV6-5 combines with J gene TRBJ2-7, with 9 bases fitting TRBD1. CDR1 and CDR2 from the germline V gene are MNHEY and SVGAGI. Germline trimming cut 2 bases from V and 3 bases from J; bases unmatched to any gene: 8. The CDR3 runs 16 residues. CDR3 nucleotide sequence: TGTGCCAGCAGTTACGGGGGGGACAGGGTCGACTACGAGCAGTACTTC. The encoded protein is CASSYGGDRVDYEQYF.

This clone occurred a few times. This chain connects TRBV2 to TRBJ1-5; TRBD1 is a possible D gene (6 bases). Between the trimmed V and J ends, which lost 4 bases and 0 bases, there was a span of 10 bases. The CDR3 is 15 amino acids. Germline CDR1 is SNHLY and CDR2 is FYNNEI. Written as DNA, the CDR3 is TGTGCCAGCAGTGGGGGGGGCCTTAGCAATCAGCCCCAGCATTTT. The encoded protein is CASSGGGLSNQPQHF.

V is TRBV13 and J is TRBJ2-7; tentative D call: TRBD2 (5 bases). The length of the CDR3 is 12 residues. The germline V gene encodes CDR1 PRHDT and CDR2 FYEKMQ (reference sequence). The ends were cut back, 5 bases at V and 7 bases at J, with 12 bases in the middle. DNA for the CDR3: TGTGCCAGCAGCCCAGGTCCGGGGGAGCAGTACTTC. Translation: CASSPGPGEQYF.

The rearrangement links TRBV10-3 to TRBJ2-5, with TRBD2 as a possible D gene (6 bases). The J call is in doubt because the DNA end fits TRBJ2-7 better. CDR1 ENHRY and CDR2 SYGVKD come from the germline V gene. CDR3 length equals 12 residues. CDR3 sequence: CAISEGGYEQYF. DNA of the CDR3: TGTGCCATCAGTGAGGGGGGGTACGAGCAGTACTTC.

This chain links TRBV7-2 with TRBJ1-1; TRBD1 might be the D (5 bases). The CDR3 consists of 14 residues. Germline loops: CDR1 SGHTA, CDR2 FQGNSA. Trimming took off 1 base at V and 10 bases at J, with 16 bases between the two ends. The CDR3 sequence is CASSLGGAPGLAFF. The CDR3, as DNA: TGTGCCAGCAGCTTAGGCGGGGCTCCAGGTTTAGCTTTCTTT.

The V call is TRBV5-6, the J call TRBJ2-6, with TRBD1 matching over 7 bases. V lost 4 bases, J lost 1 base, and 11 bases stayed unmatched. The CDR3 sequence is 18 residues long. Germline loops: CDR1 SGHDT, CDR2 YYEEEE. The chain's CDR3 is CASSVDRLGPSGANVLTF. The CDR3 region has the DNA TGTGCCAGCAGCGTGGACAGGTTGGGGCCTTCTGGGGCCAACGTCCTGACTTTC.

The chain combines TRBV19 with TRBJ2-7; 14 bases are a match to TRBD2. This CDR3 region has 15 residues. Germline trimming cut 6 bases from V and 2 bases from J; bases unmatched to any gene: 3. Germline values: CDR1 LNHDA, CDR2 SQIVND (reference sequence). The CDR3 protein is CASSGTSGGPYEQYF. In nucleotides, the CDR3 is TGTGCCAGTAGCGGGACTAGCGGGGGCCCCTACGAGCAGTACTTC.

This rearrangement joins TRBV10-3 to TRBJ1-5, with D tentatively TRBD1 (6 bases). The CDR3 length is 14 residues. Trimming took 2 bases from V and 6 from J, leaving 11 bases between them. Germline loops: CDR1 ENHRY, CDR2 SYGVKD. CDR3 in amino acids: CAISERTVGQPQHF. The CDR3 DNA sequence: TGTGCCATCAGTGAGAGGACAGTCGGTCAGCCCCAGCATTTT.

The CDR3 DNA follows: TGTGCCAGCAGCCCACGGTTTAACATTCAGTACTTC. Its protein is CASSPRFNIQYF. V gene TRBV11-2 combines with J gene TRBJ2-4; D gene unclear. This CDR3 contains 12 residues. CDR1 SGHAT and CDR2 FQNNGV come from the germline V gene. The V gene lost 5 bases and the J gene lost 7 bases, with 9 bases spanning the gap.

The J gene is TRBJ2-7, the V gene TRBV2; tentative D call: TRBD2 (6 bases). Per germline, CDR1 SNHLY and CDR2 FYNNEI. V was clipped by 2 bases and J by 0 bases, with 17 bases between them. The CDR3 length is 17 residues. In DNA form, the CDR3 reads TGTGCCAGCAGTGAAAAGTCCCCCGGGAGAGGCTCCTACGAGCAGTACTTC. Amino acid sequence: CASSEKSPGRGSYEQYF.

The V call is TRBV4-3, the J call TRBJ2-7; 11 nucleotides match TRBD1. The CDR3 consists of 15 residues. Germline CDR1 reads LGHNA; CDR2 reads YSLEER. V dropped 4 bases and J dropped 3; count of bases not matched to a gene: 5. The CDR3, as DNA: TGCGCCAGCAGCCGATCCGGGACAGGGGGCTACGAGCAGTACTTC. The encoded protein is CASSRSGTGGYEQYF.

This clone is a singleton in its sample. The rearrangement uses TRBV28 and TRBJ1-3; D might be TRBD1 (6 bases). The V end was cut by 4 bases, the J end by 4 bases, with 14 bases between. Germline CDR1 MDHEN, CDR2 SYDVKM. CDR3 length: 15 residues. The CDR3 coding sequence is TGTGCCAGCAGTTCCGGGACAAACATCGGAAACACCATATATTTT. It translates to CASSSGTNIGNTIYF.